This section outlines one T cell receptor (beta chain) sequence together with its context. Naive CD8 populations comprised CD45RO-negative cells positively selected for CCR7, excluding terminally differentiated effector memory CD45RA+ cells. Germline V lookup: CDR1 SGHDT, CDR2 YYEEEE. CDR3 size: 15 residues. V was trimmed by 6 bases and J by 0 bases, leaving 15 bases between them. The data belong to a study of shared clonotypes between healthy human individuals. Produced via immunoSEQ multiplex PCR; TCRdb's table is partial and in-frame only. The table includes hundreds of thousands of clones, about 95% detected once.

The genes are TRBV5-6 and TRBJ1-1, with D unclear. Sequencing was done on a sample of naive CD8+ T cells sorted from blood. The sequence was obtained from a woman in her twenties or thirties in good health. The CDR3 spells CASTGGEYMNTEAFF. In DNA, the CDR3 is TGTGCCAGCACCGGTGGGGAATACATGAACACTGAAGCTTTCTTT.